This TCR beta chain originates from a study of blood T cell repertoires in COVID-19. Turning to the study itself: COVID-19 samples collected from the United States, Italy and Spain covered acute and convalescent phases. T cells, B-cell-depleted T cells, or PBMCs supplied cDNA or gDNA.

Trimming pared 3 bases from V and 4 bases from J, leaving 13 bases between. Germline CDR1 reads DFQATT; CDR2 reads SNEGSKA (reference sequence). The length of the CDR3 is 14 residues. Per the authors' pipeline: Amplification from reference gene primers served as the basis for estimated nucleated cell counts. The assay was immunoSEQ multiplex PCR, and TCRdb's table has in-frame clones only and misses some. From that table come the V and J calls and clone size; the DNA was used to work out D and trimming. The sample carries 250,000 to 300,000 clones, over 65% recorded once. Turning to this clone: This sample includes further DNA sequences coding for the same CDR3.

This rearrangement joins TRBV20-1 to TRBJ1-5, with D tentatively TRBD1 (5 bases). The receptor was derived from a man aged 55 to 70 who had recovered from COVID-19. Sample: peripheral blood. The CDR3 sequence: CSASPRGGNQPQHF. The CDR3, as DNA: TGCAGTGCTAGTCCCCGGGGGGGGAATCAGCCCCAGCATTTT.